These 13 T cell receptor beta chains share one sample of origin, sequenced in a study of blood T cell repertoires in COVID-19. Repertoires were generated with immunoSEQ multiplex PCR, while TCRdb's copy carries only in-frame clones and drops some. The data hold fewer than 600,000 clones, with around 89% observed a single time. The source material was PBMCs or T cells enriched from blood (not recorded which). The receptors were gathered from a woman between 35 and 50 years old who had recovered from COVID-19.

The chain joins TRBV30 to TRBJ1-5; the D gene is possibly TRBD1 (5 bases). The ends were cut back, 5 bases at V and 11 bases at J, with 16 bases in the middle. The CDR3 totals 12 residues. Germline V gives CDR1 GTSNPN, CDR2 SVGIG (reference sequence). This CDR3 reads CAWSGGNGAQHF. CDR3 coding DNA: TGTGCCTGGTCGGGGGGAAATGGGGCCCAGCATTTT.

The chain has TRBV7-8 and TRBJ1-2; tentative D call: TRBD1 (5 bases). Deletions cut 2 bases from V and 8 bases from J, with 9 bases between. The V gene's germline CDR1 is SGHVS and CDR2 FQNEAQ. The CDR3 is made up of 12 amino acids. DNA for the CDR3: TGTGCCAGCAGCTTATCAGGGCTGGGCTACACCTTC. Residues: CASSLSGLGYTF.

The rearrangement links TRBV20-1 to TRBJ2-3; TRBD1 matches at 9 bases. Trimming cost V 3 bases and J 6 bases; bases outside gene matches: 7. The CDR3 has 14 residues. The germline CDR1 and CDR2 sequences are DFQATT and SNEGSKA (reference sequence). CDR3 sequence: CSASTGGHPDTQYF. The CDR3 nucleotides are TGCAGTGCTAGTACAGGGGGCCACCCCGATACGCAGTATTTT.

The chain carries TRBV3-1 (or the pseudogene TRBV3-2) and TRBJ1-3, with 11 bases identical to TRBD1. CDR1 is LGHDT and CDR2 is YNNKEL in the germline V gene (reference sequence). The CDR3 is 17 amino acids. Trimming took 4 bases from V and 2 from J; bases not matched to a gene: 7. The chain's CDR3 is CASSLGQGAMAGNTIYF. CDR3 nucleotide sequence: TGTGCCAGCAGCCTTGGACAGGGGGCAATGGCTGGAAACACCATATATTTT.

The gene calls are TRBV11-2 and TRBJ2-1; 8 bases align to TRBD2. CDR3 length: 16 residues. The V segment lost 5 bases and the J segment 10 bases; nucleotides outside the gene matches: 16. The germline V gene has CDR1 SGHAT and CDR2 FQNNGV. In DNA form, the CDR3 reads TGTGCCAGCAGCGTGTCCGGGACTAGGCGATTCAAGGAGCAGTTCTTC. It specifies CASSVSGTRRFKEQFF. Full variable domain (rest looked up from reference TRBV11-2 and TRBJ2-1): EAGVAQSPRYKIIEKRQSVAFWCNPISGHATLYWYQQILGQGPKLLIQFQNNGVVDDSQLPKDRFSAERLKGVDSTLKIQPAKLEDSAVYLCASSVSGTRRFKEQFFGPGTRLTVL.

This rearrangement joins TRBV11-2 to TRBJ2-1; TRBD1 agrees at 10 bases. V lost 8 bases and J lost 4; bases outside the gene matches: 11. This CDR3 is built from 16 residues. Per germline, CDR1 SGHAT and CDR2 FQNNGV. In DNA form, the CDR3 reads TGTGCCAGCTCTGGGGCGGGGACAGGGGTTTACAATGAGCAGTTCTTC. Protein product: CASSGAGTGVYNEQFF.

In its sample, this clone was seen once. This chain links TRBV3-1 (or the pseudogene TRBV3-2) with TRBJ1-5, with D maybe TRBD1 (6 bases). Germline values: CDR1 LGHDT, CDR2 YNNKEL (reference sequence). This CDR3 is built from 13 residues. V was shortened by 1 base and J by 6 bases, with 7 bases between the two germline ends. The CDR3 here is CASSQARGQPQHF. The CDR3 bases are TGTGCCAGCAGCCAAGCCAGGGGTCAGCCCCAGCATTTT.

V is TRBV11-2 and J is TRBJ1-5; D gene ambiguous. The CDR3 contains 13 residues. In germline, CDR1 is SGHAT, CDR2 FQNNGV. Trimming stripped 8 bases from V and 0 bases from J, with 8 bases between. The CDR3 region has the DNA TGTGCCAGCGGGCAGGATAGCAATCAGCCCCAGCATTTT. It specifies CASGQDSNQPQHF.

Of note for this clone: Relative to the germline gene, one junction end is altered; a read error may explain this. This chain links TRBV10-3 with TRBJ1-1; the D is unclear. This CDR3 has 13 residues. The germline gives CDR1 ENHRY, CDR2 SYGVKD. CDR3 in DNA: TGTGCCATCAGGGGCCTTATGAATACTGAAGCTTTCTTT. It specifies CAIRGLMNTEAFF.

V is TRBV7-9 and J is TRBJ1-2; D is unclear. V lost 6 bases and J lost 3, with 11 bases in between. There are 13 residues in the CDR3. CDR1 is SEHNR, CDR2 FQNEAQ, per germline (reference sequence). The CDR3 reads CASRLGEDYGYTF. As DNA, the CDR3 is TGTGCCAGCAGACTCGGAGAAGACTATGGCTACACCTTC.

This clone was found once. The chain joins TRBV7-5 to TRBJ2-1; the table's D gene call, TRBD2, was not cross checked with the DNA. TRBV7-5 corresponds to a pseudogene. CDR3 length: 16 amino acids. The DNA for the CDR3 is TGTGCCAGAAGCCCGACCCGGGACTGTACCTACAATGAGCAGTTCTTC. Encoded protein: CARSPTRDCTYNEQFF.

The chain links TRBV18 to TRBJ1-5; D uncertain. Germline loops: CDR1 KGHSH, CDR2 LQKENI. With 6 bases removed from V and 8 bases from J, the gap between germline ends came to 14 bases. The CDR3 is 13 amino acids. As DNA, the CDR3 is TGTGCCAGCTCCTATCGGGATGGGAAGCCCCAGCATTTT. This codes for CASSYRDGKPQHF. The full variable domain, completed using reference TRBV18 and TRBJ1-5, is NAGVMQNPRHLVRRRGQEARLRCSPMKGHSHVYWYRQLPEEGLKFMVYLQKENIIDESGMPKERFSAEFPKEGPSILRIQQVVRGDSAAYFCASSYRDGKPQHFGDGTRLSIL.

The DNA for the CDR3 is TGTGCCAGCAGCTTGGTTAAGGGGCAGGGGGAAGAGACCCAGTACTTC. Amino acids: CASSLVKGQGEETQYF. This rearrangement joins TRBV7-8 to TRBJ2-5, with 7 bases matching TRBD1. V gave up 3 bases and J gave up 3 bases; unmatched junction bases: 10. CDR1 and CDR2 from the germline V gene are SGHVS and FQNEAQ. The CDR3 runs to 16 residues.